The rows below give T cell receptor beta chains drawn from one sample of a study of blood T cell repertoires in COVID-19. Produced via immunoSEQ multiplex PCR; TCRdb's table is partial and in-frame only. The sample holds more than 45,000 clones, 85% to 90% seen once. The sequencing input was peripheral blood. These receptors all come from a human donor in a cohort sampled during active COVID-19. Each CDR3 is given with its conserved first and last residue. Each record gives: D gene, clone size, V gene, J gene, CDR3 protein, CDR3 DNA. A D gene is named only where the DNA matches it firmly. Expanded clones are given a class, and other clones once, few, many or no size at all.

.	.	TRBV9	TRBJ1-5	CASSVGNSNQPQHF	TGTGCCAGCAGCGTCGGGAATAGCAATCAGCCCCAGCATTTT
.	once	TRBV5-6	TRBJ2-3	CASRTTGLGTDTQYF	TGTGCCAGCAGGACAACAGGGTTAGGCACAGATACGCAGTATTTT
.	.	TRBV28	TRBJ1-1	CASSPLANTEAFF	TGTGCCAGCAGTCCCCTAGCGAACACTGAAGCTTTCTTT
TRBD2	.	TRBV7-2	TRBJ2-1	CASSSGMGAGVVNEQFF	TGTGCCAGCAGCTCAGGAATGGGAGCGGGGGTAGTTAATGAGCAGTTCTTC
.	.	TRBV7-3	TRBJ2-3	CASSFSGTDTQYF	TGTGCCAGCAGCTTTAGCGGCACAGATACGCAGTATTTT
TRBD2	.	TRBV3-1/TRBV3-2	TRBJ2-1	CASSQRAGGPGNEQFF	TGTGCCAGCAGCCAAAGGGCGGGAGGGCCTGGCAATGAGCAGTTCTTC
TRBD1	.	TRBV19	TRBJ2-5	CASSTQPGGQETQYF	TGTGCCAGTAGTACCCAGCCAGGGGGACAAGAGACCCAGTACTTC
TRBD1	.	TRBV5-1	TRBJ1-2	CASSSGQGNYGYTF	TGCGCCAGCAGCTCGGGACAGGGGAACTATGGCTACACCTTC
TRBD1	.	TRBV30	TRBJ1-1	CAWILGGPMNTEAFF	TGTGCCTGGATCCTAGGGGGCCCCATGAACACTGAAGCTTTCTTT
.	.	TRBV9	TRBJ2-7	CASSGKDTDYEQYF	TGTGCCAGCAGCGGAAAGGACACAGACTACGAGCAGTACTTC
.	.	TRBV19	TRBJ1-2	CASRRGYGYTF	TGTGCTTCGAGACGAGGCTATGGCTACACCTTC
TRBD2	.	TRBV5-6	TRBJ2-3	CASSSLAGPLTDTQYF	TGTGCCAGCAGCTCATTAGCGGGGCCCCTCACAGATACGCAGTATTTT
TRBD2	.	TRBV7-3	TRBJ2-1	CASSETSGRDNEQFF	TGTGCCAGCAGCGAAACTAGCGGGAGGGACAATGAGCAGTTCTTC
TRBD1	.	TRBV29-1	TRBJ1-1	CSVTGTANTEAFF	TGCAGCGTGACCGGGACAGCCAACACTGAAGCTTTCTTT
.	.	TRBV6-6	TRBJ2-1	CASSSQRASSYNEQFF	TGTGCCAGCAGTTCCCAGCGGGCGAGCTCCTACAATGAGCAGTTCTTC
TRBD1	.	TRBV7-6	TRBJ1-2	CASSSQGLGYGYTF	TGTGCCAGCAGCTCACAGGGGCTGGGGTATGGCTACACCTTC
.	.	TRBV9	TRBJ2-1	CASSVEGEGPGDNEQFF	TGTGCCAGCAGCGTAGAAGGTGAGGGGCCGGGGGACAATGAGCAGTTCTTC
TRBD1	.	TRBV28	TRBJ2-7	CASAGQAHEQYF	TGTGCCAGCGCGGGACAGGCCCACGAGCAGTACTTC
.	.	TRBV7-2	TRBJ2-3	CASSLRRGDTQYF	TGTGCCAGCAGCCTACGCCGGGGAGATACGCAGTATTTT
.	.	TRBV6-5	TRBJ2-1	CASSPPGSSFSVEFF	TGTGCCAGCAGCCCCCCTGGGAGTAGCTTTTCGGTAGAGTTCTTC
.	.	TRBV11-3	TRBJ2-3	CASSLVADTQYF	TGTGCCAGCAGCTTAGTCGCAGATACGCAGTATTTT
TRBD2	.	TRBV4-2	TRBJ2-1	CASSRLLAGPSNEQFF	TGTGCCAGCAGCCGCTTACTAGCGGGGCCCTCCAATGAGCAGTTCTTC
.	few	TRBV27	TRBJ1-5	CASRPYWAPTGSVNQPQHF	TGTGCCAGCAGACCATATTGGGCGCCTACAGGGTCGGTGAATCAGCCCCAGCATTTT
.	.	TRBV4-2	TRBJ1-5	CASSQTQGGNQPQHF	TGTGCCAGCAGCCAGACACAGGGAGGCAATCAGCCCCAGCATTTT
TRBD2	.	TRBV24-1	TRBJ2-5	CATRGLVGETQYF	TGTGCCACCAGAGGACTAGTGGGCGAGACCCAGTACTTC
.	.	TRBV19	TRBJ2-2	CAAATADNTGELFF	TGTGCCGCCGCCACAGCCGACAACACCGGGGAGCTGTTTTTT
.	.	TRBV7-3	TRBJ2-1	CASSSRGGEQFF	TGTGCCAGCAGCTCCCGCGGCGGGGAGCAGTTCTTC
TRBD1	once	TRBV28	TRBJ2-3	CASTRGGTGDTQYF	TGTGCCAGCACTCGGGGGGGGACAGGGGACACGCAGTATTTT
TRBD1	.	TRBV30	TRBJ1-5	CAWGYRGGFWDQPQHF	TGTGCCTGGGGTTACAGGGGAGGATTTTGGGATCAGCCCCAGCATTTT
TRBD1	.	TRBV10-1	TRBJ1-1	CASSESTGRNTEAFF	TGCGCCAGCAGTGAGTCGACAGGGAGGAACACTGAAGCTTTCTTT
.	once	TRBV3-1/TRBV3-2	TRBJ2-7	CASSQTRTGEQYF	TGTGCCAGCAGCCAGACTCGGACGGGGGAGCAGTACTTC
TRBD2	few	TRBV5-6	TRBJ2-7	CASSRGTTREQYF	TGTGCCAGCAGCCGCGGGACTACCCGCGAGCAGTACTTC
.	.	TRBV24-1	TRBJ1-4	CATSDSRSNEKLFF	TGTGCCACCAGTGATTCCAGGTCTAATGAAAAACTGTTTTTT
.	few	TRBV5-1	TRBJ1-2	CASSPRGGADNYGYTF	TGCGCCAGCAGCCCGCGGGGGGGGGCCGATAACTATGGCTACACCTTC
TRBD2	.	TRBV3-1/TRBV3-2	TRBJ2-5	CASSPSGRRGETQYF	TGTGCCAGCAGCCCTAGCGGGAGGAGGGGAGAGACCCAGTACTTC
.	.	TRBV7-2	TRBJ1-6	CASSLVQGNSPLHF	TGTGCCAGCAGCTTAGTGCAGGGTAATTCACCCCTCCACTTT
.	.	TRBV6-5	TRBJ2-3	CASRGGGPDTQYF	TGTGCCAGCAGAGGGGGGGGCCCAGATACGCAGTATTTT
.	.	TRBV15	TRBJ1-3	CATSRDTSGAGNTIYF	TGTGCCACCAGCAGAGATACATCAGGGGCTGGAAACACCATATATTTT
.	.	TRBV9	TRBJ1-6	CASSPHQDRRLDSPLHF	TGTGCCAGCAGCCCGCACCAAGACAGGAGGCTCGATTCACCCCTCCACTTT
TRBD2	.	TRBV5-1	TRBJ2-3	CASSLGLAGGQNTDTQYF	TGCGCCAGCAGCTTGGGACTAGCGGGGGGGCAGAACACAGATACGCAGTATTTT
TRBD1	.	TRBV24-1	TRBJ2-2	CATSAAGTGDTGELFF	TGTGCCACCAGTGCAGCCGGGACAGGGGACACCGGGGAGCTGTTTTTT
TRBD2	.	TRBV28	TRBJ2-6	CASRRSGGVSGANVLTF	TGTGCCAGCAGGCGGAGCGGGGGGGTTTCTGGGGCCAACGTCCTGACTTTC
TRBD1	.	TRBV6-5	TRBJ1-1	CASSYLTGQGNTEAFF	TGTGCCAGCAGTTACCTGACAGGGCAGGGGAACACTGAAGCTTTCTTT
TRBD1	once	TRBV3-1/TRBV3-2	TRBJ1-2	CASSQGDRGVYGYTF	TGTGCCAGCAGCCAAGGGGACAGGGGAGTCTATGGCTACACCTTC
TRBD2	.	TRBV7-2	TRBJ2-4	CASSPGSSSGTGAKNIQYF	TGTGCCAGCAGCCCGGGCAGCTCTAGCGGGACCGGTGCCAAAAACATTCAGTACTTC
.	.	TRBV28	TRBJ2-2	CASSPPGGRAGELFF	TGTGCCAGCAGCCCTCCCGGGGGGCGGGCCGGGGAGCTGTTTTTT
.	.	TRBV28	TRBJ1-5	CASRVRVQPQHF	TGTGCCAGCAGAGTCCGGGTTCAGCCCCAGCATTTT
.	.	TRBV5-4	TRBJ2-5	CASSPNGQRQETQYF	TGTGCCAGCAGCCCTAACGGACAGCGCCAAGAGACCCAGTACTTC
.	once	TRBV5-6	TRBJ2-3	CASSLALFREHTQYF	TGTGCCAGCAGCTTGGCTCTCTTCAGGGAACATACGCAGTATTTT
TRBD2	.	TRBV19	TRBJ2-1	CASSISSGRYNEQFF	TGTGCCAGTAGTATCTCTAGCGGGAGGTACAATGAGCAGTTCTTC
.	once	TRBV6-5	TRBJ1-1	CASKGGLNTEAFF	TGTGCCAGCAAGGGGGGGTTGAACACTGAAGCTTTCTTT
TRBD1	once	TRBV28	TRBJ1-2	CASSHAGTGGDGYTF	TGTGCCAGCAGTCACGCCGGGACAGGGGGCGATGGCTACACCTTC
.	once	TRBV5-1	TRBJ1-1	CASSLSENTEAFF	TGCGCCAGCAGCCTCAGTGAGAACACTGAAGCTTTCTTT
TRBD2	once	TRBV7-3	TRBJ2-3	CASSLATSGTDTQYF	TGTGCCAGCAGCTTAGCGACTAGCGGCACAGATACGCAGTATTTT
.	.	TRBV18	TRBJ2-6	CASSPVQVSPSGANVLTF	TGTGCCAGCTCACCGGTACAGGTCAGCCCCTCTGGGGCCAACGTCCTGACTTTC
TRBD1	.	TRBV4-1	TRBJ1-1	CASSQGPLRTGIGNTEAFF	TGCGCCAGCAGCCAAGGTCCCCTTCGGACAGGGATTGGAAACACTGAAGCTTTCTTT
TRBD2	once	TRBV5-5	TRBJ2-3	CASRPLAAGGPTDTQYF	TGTGCCAGCAGACCACTGGCGGCGGGAGGGCCAACGGATACGCAGTATTTT
.	.	TRBV6-5	TRBJ2-2	CASSYSGGRAGELFF	TGTGCCAGCAGTTACTCGGGGGGGCGGGCCGGGGAGCTGTTTTTT
TRBD1	.	TRBV6-5	TRBJ1-4	CASSLTGIATNEKLFF	TGTGCCAGCAGTTTGACAGGGATTGCAACTAATGAAAAACTGTTTTTT